The 14 T cell receptor beta chains reported below all come from one sample, sequenced in a study of T cell changes during pregnancy in multiple sclerosis. Using immunoSEQ multiplex PCR, the repertoire was profiled, and TCRdb retains in-frame clones only, with some absent. Of about 96,000 clones listed, over 80% are singletons. Sequences were derived from peripheral blood, sampled in the first trimester of pregnancy. These receptors were collected from a female donor with multiple sclerosis, enrolled in a pregnancy study.

The rearrangement links TRBV13 to TRBJ2-1; 7 bases are a match to TRBD2. CDR3 length: 15 residues. Germline CDR1 reads PRHDT; CDR2 reads FYEKMQ (reference sequence). Unmatched junction bases numbered 5, after V lost 5 bases and J lost 1 base. The CDR3 sequence is CASSPGLESYNEQFF. The CDR3 region has the DNA TGTGCCAGCAGCCCCGGACTAGAGTCCTACAATGAGCAGTTCTTC.

V and J are TRBV29-1 and TRBJ2-5; 9 bases line up with TRBD2. This CDR3 is built from 12 residues. Germline CDR1 is SQVTM and CDR2 is ANQGSEA. V shed 6 bases and J 4 bases; nucleotides not matched to a gene: 3. CDR3 nucleotides: TGCAGCGTCGAACTAGCGGGAGAGACCCAGTACTTC. Amino acid sequence: CSVELAGETQYF.

The chain carries TRBV7-6 and TRBJ1-5; D unresolved. Germline V CDR1 and CDR2: SGHVS, FNYEAQ. Trimming pared 4 bases from V and 2 bases from J, leaving 12 bases between. This CDR3 is 15 amino acids long. CDR3 nucleotides: TGTGCCAGCAGCTCTCGGGATGATGGCAATCAGCCCCAGCATTTT. Its translation: CASSSRDDGNQPQHF.

The chain couples TRBV5-1 to TRBJ2-1, with TRBD2 matching over 14 bases. The CDR3 length is 19 residues. The ends lost 0 bases at V and 0 bases at J; junction bases unmatched: 5. Germline CDR1 is SGHRS and CDR2 is YFSETQ. DNA of the CDR3: TGCGCCAGCAGCTTGGTAGGGGGGACTAGCGGGAGCTCCTACAATGAGCAGTTCTTC. Amino acids: CASSLVGGTSGSSYNEQFF.

The V call is TRBV5-4, the J call TRBJ2-7; 7 positions match TRBD1. There are 14 residues in the CDR3. CDR1 is SGHNT and CDR2 is YYREEE in the germline V gene (reference sequence). J was trimmed by 0 bases and V by 5 bases; bases with no gene match: 5. The CDR3 nucleotides are TGTGCCAGCAGAAATCAGGGGGACTCCTACGAGCAGTACTTC. Its protein product is CASRNQGDSYEQYF. Full variable domain (missing parts from reference TRBV5-4 and TRBJ2-7): ETGVTQSPTHLIKTRGQQVTLRCSSQSGHNTVSWYQQALGQGPQFIFQYYREEENGRGNFPPRFSGLQFPNYSSELNVNALELDDSALYLCASRNQGDSYEQYFGPGTRLTVT.

The chain employs TRBV30 and TRBJ2-1; TRBD1 matches 7 bases. V lost 0 bases and J lost 13; bases outside the gene matches: 9. The CDR3 contains 13 residues. Germline CDR1 reads GTSNPN; CDR2 reads SVGIG (reference sequence). This CDR3 reads CAWSVLGTGEQFF. CDR3 in DNA: TGTGCCTGGAGTGTACTTGGTACAGGGGAACAGTTCTTC. Filled out from reference TRBV30 and TRBJ2-1, the complete variable domain reads SQTIHQWPATLVQPVGSPLSLECTVEGTSNPNLYWYRQAAGRGLQLLFYSVGIGQISSEVPQNLSASRPQDRQFILSSKKLLLSDSGFYLCAWSVLGTGEQFFGPGTRLTVL.

J is TRBJ2-5 and V is TRBV2, with TRBD1 matching over 8 bases. The CDR3 is made up of 15 amino acids. Germline V gene sequence: CDR1 SNHLY, CDR2 FYNNEI. After removal of 3 bases from V and 2 bases from J, the junction contained 5 bases not matched to a gene. The CDR3 sequence: CASSEARTGQETQYF. CDR3 DNA: TGTGCCAGCAGTGAGGCGCGGACAGGGCAAGAGACCCAGTACTTC.

V is TRBV21-1 and J is TRBJ2-1; no check of the table's D call, TRBD2, against the DNA was made. TRBV21-1 constitutes a pseudogene. The CDR3 spans 11 residues. The CDR3 sequence is CASSPTREQFF. The DNA for the CDR3 is TGTGCCAGCAGCCCAACGCGTGAGCAGTTCTTC.

The chain employs TRBV7-8 and TRBJ2-5; 8 bases align to TRBD2. The germline V gene encodes CDR1 SGHVS and CDR2 FQNEAQ. The CDR3 totals 19 residues. With 2 bases clipped from V and 4 bases from J, the junction kept 18 bases outside the gene matches. In DNA, the CDR3 is TGTGCCAGCAGCTTATGGCGTCCGACGGGGGGGGCGCGTGGAGAGACCCAGTACTTC. This gives the protein CASSLWRPTGGARGETQYF.

The CDR3 loop reads CATFREGMETQYF. The DNA of the CDR3 is TGTGCCACCTTCAGGGAGGGTATGGAGACCCAGTACTTC. The chain combines TRBV2 with TRBJ2-5, with 7 bases lining up with TRBD2. V lost 10 bases and J lost 5; bases outside the gene matches: 10. CDR3 length: 13 residues. CDR1 and CDR2 (germline): SNHLY, FYNNEI.

The J gene is TRBJ1-3, the V gene TRBV29-1, with D possibly TRBD1 on 6 matching bases. V gave up 4 bases and J gave up 4 bases, with 11 bases separating them. The CDR3 sequence is 13 residues long. From germline, CDR1 is SQVTM and CDR2 ANQGSEA. The CDR3 sequence is CSVGEQGGNTIYF. CDR3 in DNA: TGCAGCGTTGGAGAACAGGGCGGAAACACCATATATTTT.

This clone appeared a single time. The CDR3 DNA reads as TGTGCCAGCTCACCAGAGCTCGGACTAGCCTACAATGAGCAGTTCTTC. The encoded protein is CASSPELGLAYNEQFF. V and J are TRBV18 and TRBJ2-1, with 7 bases aligning to TRBD2. J was trimmed by 2 bases and V by 2 bases; bases with no gene match: 6. The CDR3 runs to 16 residues. Germline V CDR1 and CDR2: KGHSH, LQKENI.

This chain joins TRBV5-1 and TRBJ1-4; no definite D call. Trimming left V 5 bases short and J 0 bases short, with 11 bases between. The CDR3 totals 15 residues. Germline V gene sequence: CDR1 SGHRS, CDR2 YFSETQ. CDR3 bases: TGCGCCAGCAGTCCACTCGGGGCAACTAATGAAAAACTGTTTTTT. Translated, it gives CASSPLGATNEKLFF.

The V and J genes are TRBV5-4 and TRBJ2-1; possible D gene TRBD1, 6 bases. Germline V CDR1 and CDR2: SGHNT, YYREEE (reference sequence). Between the trimmed V and J ends, which lost 5 bases and 0 bases, there was a span of 18 bases. The CDR3 is 17 residues long. The CDR3 nucleotides are TGTGCCAGCAGTCAGGGGCAGGGCGTTAGCTCCTACAATGAGCAGTTCTTC. This codes for CASSQGQGVSSYNEQFF.